These 19 T cell receptor beta chains came from one sample sequenced in a study of T cell repertoires in cytomegalovirus infection. What these receptors recognize is not known. TCRdb recomputed calls from the reads with MiXCR, one row per CDR3 protein. The sample includes 550,000 to 700,000 distinct CDR3 sequences, under 45% of them seen just once. Source: cultured PBMCs, taken from culture after CMV antigen stimulation. These receptors came from a human donor in good health (CMV status not recorded). Some clones in this sample may be carry-over from other donors' samples.

V is TRBV7-2 and J is TRBJ1-2; D unclear. Trimming left V 2 bases short and J 4 bases short, with 14 bases between. The germline V gene encodes CDR1 SGHTA and CDR2 FQGNSA. CDR3 length: 15 amino acids. The CDR3 region is CASSLIAFGGYGYTF. Written as DNA, the CDR3 is TGTGCCAGCAGCTTAATTGCTTTCGGTGGCTATGGCTACACCTTC. Using reference TRBV7-2 and TRBJ1-2 for the parts outside the CDR3, the full variable domain is GAGVSQSPSNKVTEKGKDVELRCDPISGHTALYWYRQSLGQGLEFLIYFQGNSAPDKSGLPSDRFSAERTGGSVSTLTIQRTQQEDSAVYLCASSLIAFGGYGYTFGSGTRLTVV.

The chain carries TRBV7-2 and TRBJ2-2, with unresolved D. The V gene lost 5 bases and the J gene lost 0 bases, with 10 bases spanning the gap. Germline V gene lookup returns CDR1 SGHTA and CDR2 FQGNSA. The CDR3 runs to 15 residues. The CDR3: CASSPTAANTGELFF. CDR3 DNA sequence: TGTGCCAGCAGCCCCACTGCCGCGAACACCGGGGAGCTGTTTTTT.

The chain employs TRBV11-2 and TRBJ2-7; D possibly corresponds to TRBD1 (5 bases). Trimming took 3 bases from V and 7 from J, leaving 13 bases between them. From germline, CDR1 is SGHAT and CDR2 FQNNGV. This CDR3 contains 13 residues. The CDR3 DNA reads TGTGCCAGCAGCTTTCAGGGTTCCGTTGAGCAGTACTTC. It translates to CASSFQGSVEQYF.

This clonotype has a handful of counts. V gene TRBV30 combines with J gene TRBJ1-1; no clear D. With 2 bases removed from V and 1 base from J, the gap between germline ends came to 8 bases. CDR1 GTSNPN and CDR2 SVGIG come from the germline V gene (reference sequence). The CDR3 length is 13 residues. The CDR3 DNA follows: TGTGCCTGGAGTATCGGGTCGAACACTGAAGCTTTCTTT. It encodes CAWSIGSNTEAFF.

At least ten counts were recorded for this clonotype. The CDR3 reads CASSLTRGRHQPQHF. CDR3 in DNA: TGTGCCAGCAGCTTAACCAGGGGGCGCCATCAGCCCCAGCATTTT. The V and J genes are TRBV7-2 and TRBJ1-5; 8 bases agree with TRBD1. Germline V lookup: CDR1 SGHTA, CDR2 FQGNSA. After removal of 2 bases from V and 5 bases from J, the junction contained 5 bases not matched to a gene. The CDR3 is made up of 15 amino acids.

This clonotype was counted a few times. The rearrangement uses TRBV5-4 and TRBJ2-7; possibly TRBD1 or TRBD2 for D (5 bases each). The CDR3 consists of 15 residues. CDR1 is SGHNT and CDR2 is YYREEE in the germline V gene (reference sequence). The V gene lost 0 bases and the J gene lost 0 bases, with 10 bases spanning the gap. CDR3 residues: CASSLDRRSSYEQYF. For the CDR3, the DNA is TGTGCCAGCAGCTTGGACAGGAGGAGCTCCTACGAGCAGTACTTC.

This clonotype was found a few times. This chain connects TRBV2 to TRBJ1-2, with 8 positions matching TRBD1. Germline V gene sequence: CDR1 SNHLY, CDR2 FYNNEI. The CDR3 is made up of 20 amino acids. V lost 2 bases and J lost 2; bases outside the gene matches: 19. CDR3 protein: CASSESLLGQGEGRNYGYTF. Written as DNA, the CDR3 is TGTGCCAGCAGTGAATCGCTCCTTGGACAGGGAGAGGGAAGAAACTATGGCTACACCTTC.

The sample holds many counts of this clonotype. CDR3 region: CASSGRAKNTEAFF. The CDR3 DNA reads TGTGCCAGCAGTGGGCGGGCGAAGAACACTGAAGCTTTCTTT. The chain couples TRBV6-1 to TRBJ1-1; the D is unclear. V lost 4 bases, J lost 1 base, and 10 bases lay in between. This CDR3 spans 14 amino acids. In germline, CDR1 is MNHNS, CDR2 SASEGT.

There are a few counts of this clonotype. The chain carries TRBV19 and TRBJ1-2; D may be TRBD1 (6 bases). Trimming pared 4 bases from V and 4 bases from J, leaving 10 bases between. Per germline, CDR1 LNHDA and CDR2 SQIVND (reference sequence). The CDR3 is 13 residues long. CDR3 region: CASSTTGSYGYTF. CDR3 coding DNA: TGTGCCAGTAGTACCACAGGGAGCTATGGCTACACCTTC.

This sequence joins TRBV7-2 and TRBJ1-3; D is uncertain. The CDR3 consists of 15 residues. Germline loops: CDR1 SGHTA, CDR2 FQGNSA. V was shortened by 6 bases and J by 0 bases, with 12 bases between the two germline ends. CDR3 bases: TGTGCCAGCAGGCTAGGGTCCTTCTCTGGAAACACCATATATTTT. It translates to CASRLGSFSGNTIYF.

This sequence joins TRBV20-1 and TRBJ2-1; D is possibly TRBD1 (5 bases). This CDR3 comprises 16 residues. V was clipped by 6 bases and J by 6 bases, with 24 bases between them. Looked up from germline, CDR1 is DFQATT and CDR2 is SNEGSKA (reference sequence). This CDR3 reads CSAENPRQNLGNEQFF. The CDR3 DNA reads as TGCAGTGCCGAGAACCCCAGACAGAATTTGGGCAATGAGCAGTTCTTC.

This clonotype occurred a few times. This chain links TRBV29-1 with TRBJ2-2; D is perhaps TRBD1 (5 bases). CDR1 SQVTM and CDR2 ANQGSEA come from the germline V gene. The CDR3 extends over 14 amino acids. Trimming removed 2 bases at V and 0 bases at J, with 7 bases between. CDR3 sequence: CSVEKTANTGELFF. CDR3 nucleotides: TGCAGCGTTGAAAAGACAGCGAACACCGGGGAGCTGTTTTTT.

The chain has TRBV2 and TRBJ2-7; D remains ambiguous. The CDR3 is 13 residues long. Germline CDR1 is SNHLY and CDR2 is FYNNEI. Trimming left V 7 bases short and J 4 bases short, with 14 bases between. The CDR3 is CASTPQPEYEQYF. The CDR3 bases are TGTGCCAGCACCCCGCAGCCGGAATACGAGCAGTACTTC.

This sequence joins TRBV7-2 and TRBJ1-4; D is uncertain. This CDR3 spans 13 amino acids. CDR1 is SGHTA, CDR2 FQGNSA, per germline. V lost 2 bases and J 7 bases, leaving 8 bases between the germline ends. This CDR3 is CASSLSGPEKLFF. The CDR3 bases are TGTGCCAGCAGCTTATCAGGTCCTGAAAAACTGTTTTTT. The full variable domain, completed using reference TRBV7-2 and TRBJ1-4, is GAGVSQSPSNKVTEKGKDVELRCDPISGHTALYWYRQSLGQGLEFLIYFQGNSAPDKSGLPSDRFSAERTGGSVSTLTIQRTQQEDSAVYLCASSLSGPEKLFFGSGTQLSVL.

The J gene is TRBJ2-7, the V gene TRBV7-2; D is ambiguous. Germline values: CDR1 SGHTA, CDR2 FQGNSA. CDR3 size: 13 residues. Trimming shortened V by 5 bases and J by 3 bases, and 11 bases separated the two germline ends. DNA of the CDR3: TGTGCCAGCAGCCCCCGGGTCGGCTACGAGCAGTACTTC. This encodes CASSPRVGYEQYF. The variable domain in full, with the rest retrieved from reference TRBV7-2 and TRBJ2-7, is GAGVSQSPSNKVTEKGKDVELRCDPISGHTALYWYRQSLGQGLEFLIYFQGNSAPDKSGLPSDRFSAERTGGSVSTLTIQRTQQEDSAVYLCASSPRVGYEQYFGPGTRLTVT.

This chain uses TRBV10-3 with TRBJ2-7; perhaps TRBD1 as D (6 bases). The CDR3 totals 15 residues. The V end was cut by 2 bases, the J end by 7 bases, with 18 bases between. Germline-derived CDR1 and CDR2 are ENHRY and SYGVKD. CDR3 amino acids: CAISEIRDTKGEQYF. The CDR3 DNA reads TGTGCCATCAGTGAGATAAGGGACACAAAGGGGGAGCAGTACTTC.

This clonotype was seen only a few times. V is TRBV7-6 and J is TRBJ1-6, with unresolved D. V was shortened by 3 bases and J by 6 bases, with 6 bases between the two germline ends. The length of the CDR3 is 13 residues. The germline V gene encodes CDR1 SGHVS and CDR2 FNYEAQ. This CDR3 is CASSFSSNSPLHF. DNA of the CDR3: TGTGCCAGCAGCTTCTCTAGTAATTCACCCCTCCACTTT.

This clonotype was seen more than once but under ten times. The chain links TRBV7-2 to TRBJ1-5, with D possibly TRBD1 on 5 matching bases. The V end was cut by 0 bases, the J end by 0 bases, with 6 bases between. CDR3 length equals 15 residues. Per germline, CDR1 SGHTA and CDR2 FQGNSA. CDR3: CASSLAGHSNQPQHF. CDR3 DNA sequence: TGTGCCAGCAGCTTAGCGGGGCATAGCAATCAGCCCCAGCATTTT.

V gene TRBV4-3 combines with J gene TRBJ2-4; D is undetermined. Germline loops: CDR1 LGHNA, CDR2 YSLEER. The germline V and J ends were trimmed by 2 bases and 0 bases, with 14 bases remaining between them. The CDR3 has 17 residues. CDR3 residues: CASSQYGVSLAKNIQYF. The CDR3 coding sequence is TGCGCCAGCAGCCAATATGGAGTAAGCCTAGCCAAAAACATTCAGTACTTC.